Each of the 29 T cell receptor beta chains below was sequenced from the same sample in a study of brain T cells in children with intractable seizures. Profiling relied on immunoSEQ multiplex PCR, and the TCRdb table lists in-frame clones only, not all of them. The data show a few hundred thousand clones, about 94% seen once. Described time point: blood from clinic visit 5 months post-surgery; TSC patient then seizure free. Source: peripheral blood, taken more than 4 months after surgery. Receptors originate from a boy under two years old with tuberous sclerosis and intractable seizures.

J is TRBJ1-6 and V is TRBV5-4; tentative D call: TRBD1 (5 bases). Germline V gene lookup returns CDR1 SGHNT and CDR2 YYREEE (reference sequence). V was pared by 0 bases and J by 5 bases, with 12 bases between. The CDR3 totals 16 residues. CDR3 sequence reads: CASSLGGGWDNSPLHF. In nucleotides, the CDR3 is TGTGCCAGCAGCTTGGGCGGGGGATGGGATAATTCACCCCTCCACTTT.

V and J are TRBV2 and TRBJ1-4; perhaps TRBD1 as D (6 bases). CDR1 SNHLY and CDR2 FYNNEI come from the germline V gene. The ends were cut back, 7 bases at V and 2 bases at J, with 14 bases in the middle. The CDR3 consists of 15 residues. For the CDR3, the DNA is TGTGCCAGCAACAAAGCAGGGGATACTAATGAAAAACTGTTTTTT. Protein product: CASNKAGDTNEKLFF.

The chain carries TRBV6-5 and TRBJ1-2; weak D call: TRBD1 (5 bases). CDR3 length equals 14 residues. The V gene lost 6 bases and the J gene lost 8 bases, with 19 bases spanning the gap. In germline, CDR1 is MNHEY, CDR2 SVGAGI. This CDR3 reads CASSHPGRGAGYTF. CDR3 in DNA: TGTGCCAGCAGCCACCCAGGGAGAGGGGCGGGCTACACCTTC.

J is TRBJ2-1 and V is TRBV21-1; the DNA was not used to check the table's D call, TRBD2. TRBV21-1 is reported as a pseudogene. The CDR3 is 14 residues long. This CDR3 is CASSLGGLVDEQFF. The CDR3 bases are TGTGCCAGCTCTCTAGGTGGACTAGTTGATGAGCAGTTCTTC.

This clone was seen a single time. CDR3 sequence: CASSQISGETQYF. The CDR3 nucleotides read TGTGCCAGCAGTCAGATTTCAGGGGAGACCCAGTACTTC. The J gene is TRBJ2-5, the V gene TRBV7-3, with D maybe TRBD1 (5 bases). Per germline, CDR1 SGHTA and CDR2 FQGTGA. Trimming cost V 6 bases and J 5 bases, with 13 bases left between them. The CDR3 is 13 amino acids.

J is TRBJ1-2 and V is TRBV19; no reliable D call. CDR3 length equals 16 residues. The V end was cut by 4 bases, the J end by 0 bases, with 15 bases between. The germline V gene has CDR1 LNHDA and CDR2 SQIVND (reference sequence). The CDR3 sequence: CASSSTLQRSNYGYTF. Here the CDR3 DNA reads TGTGCCAGTAGTAGTACCCTACAGAGATCTAACTATGGCTACACCTTC. The entire variable domain, with the rest obtained from reference TRBV19 and TRBJ1-2, is as follows: DGGITQSPKYLFRKEGQNVTLSCEQNLNHDAMYWYRQDPGQGLRLIYYSQIVNDFQKGDIAEGYSVSREKKESFPLTVTSAQKNPTAFYLCASSSTLQRSNYGYTFGSGTRLTVV.

The chain carries TRBV29-1 and TRBJ2-5; tentative D call: TRBD2 (6 bases). The V end lost 8 bases, the J end lost 2 bases, and 21 bases lay between the germline ends. Looked up from germline, CDR1 is SQVTM and CDR2 is ANQGSEA. CDR3 length equals 15 residues. The CDR3 DNA reads TGCAGCTATCGATTTAGCGGATTTTTACAAGAGACCCAGTACTTC. It specifies CSYRFSGFLQETQYF.

This rearrangement joins TRBV9 to TRBJ1-2; D unresolved. This CDR3 comprises 13 residues. V lost 4 bases and J lost 4, with 11 bases in between. The germline gives CDR1 SGDLS, CDR2 YYNGEE. In DNA, the CDR3 is TGTGCCAGCAGCCCCGCTAAGGTCTATGGCTACACCTTC. This codes for CASSPAKVYGYTF.

The chain is built from TRBV12-3 or TRBV12-4 and TRBJ2-5; D is unresolved. V dropped 6 bases and J dropped 6 bases, with 11 bases sitting between them. The CDR3 covers 12 residues. This CDR3 is CASSHAGKTQYF. CDR3 DNA sequence: TGTGCCAGCAGCCACGCCGGAAAGACCCAGTACTTC.

This clone has just one count. The V gene is TRBV2, the J gene TRBJ1-1; D not certain. V lost 7 bases to trimming and J lost 3 bases, with 12 bases between them. Germline CDR1 is SNHLY and CDR2 is FYNNEI. The CDR3 is made up of 13 amino acids. The CDR3 DNA is TGTGCCAGCACCTATCAGGAACACACTGAAGCTTTCTTT. Protein product: CASTYQEHTEAFF.

The chain recombines TRBV7-3 with TRBJ1-2, with 12 bases fitting TRBD1. Germline V CDR1 and CDR2: SGHTA, FQGTGA. The CDR3 is made up of 14 amino acids. Trimming took 5 bases from V and 8 from J; bases not matched to a gene: 6. Here the CDR3 reads CASSPGTGGGGYTF. For the CDR3, the DNA is TGTGCCAGCAGCCCCGGGACAGGGGGCGGGGGCTACACCTTC.

The rearrangement joins TRBV10-3 to TRBJ2-5; 12 bases are shared with TRBD2. Germline assignment: CDR1 ENHRY and CDR2 SYGVKD. V was pared by 0 bases and J by 3 bases, with 14 bases of the junction left unmatched. The CDR3 covers 20 residues. The CDR3 loop reads CAISESTPWSSSGREETQYF. For the CDR3, the DNA is TGTGCCATCAGTGAGTCAACCCCATGGTCGTCTAGCGGGAGGGAAGAGACCCAGTACTTC.

CDR3 sequence reads: CASSIGSGLTEAFF. In DNA, the CDR3 is TGTGCCAGTAGTATAGGGTCAGGGCTCACTGAAGCTTTCTTT. The rearrangement joins TRBV19 to TRBJ1-1; possible D gene TRBD1, 5 bases. In germline, CDR1 is LNHDA, CDR2 SQIVND (reference sequence). The CDR3 totals 14 residues. Trimming shortened V by 1 base and J by 4 bases, and 10 bases separated the two germline ends.

This clone was seen just once. The V gene is TRBV13, the J gene TRBJ1-1, with 9 bases aligning to TRBD1. Trimming at V came to 5 bases and at J to 4 bases, leaving 5 bases not matched to a gene. In germline, CDR1 is PRHDT, CDR2 FYEKMQ (reference sequence). This CDR3 has 14 residues. DNA for the CDR3: TGTGCCAGCAGCCTGGGACAGGGCCTCACTGAAGCTTTCTTT. Translated, it gives CASSLGQGLTEAFF.

This chain links TRBV29-1 with TRBJ2-7; TRBD1 is a possible D gene (6 bases). Germline V gene lookup returns CDR1 SQVTM and CDR2 ANQGSEA. This CDR3 is 14 amino acids long. The V gene lost 4 bases and the J gene lost 0 bases, with 13 bases spanning the gap. In DNA, the CDR3 is TGCAGCGTTGGACCGGACAGCCCCTCCTACGAGCAGTACTTC. Translated: CSVGPDSPSYEQYF.

The chain couples TRBV19 to TRBJ1-5, with 10 nucleotides matching TRBD1. The CDR3 extends over 16 amino acids. Germline trimming cut 7 bases from V and 3 bases from J; bases unmatched to any gene: 9. Germline loops: CDR1 LNHDA, CDR2 SQIVND (reference sequence). The CDR3 DNA follows: TGTGCCAGTAACACCGGGACAGGGGCCGACAATCAGCCCCAGCATTTT. It is translated as CASNTGTGADNQPQHF.

The chain uses TRBV6-5 and TRBJ1-5, with D tentatively TRBD1 (5 bases). V shed 0 bases and J shed 2 bases, with 5 bases lying between them. The CDR3 is 14 amino acids. CDR1 is MNHEY, CDR2 SVGAGI, per germline. Here the CDR3 reads CASSYSGGNQPQHF. CDR3 in DNA: TGTGCCAGCAGTTACTCAGGGGGCAATCAGCCCCAGCATTTT.

This clone was seen once. The V gene is TRBV9, the J gene TRBJ2-1; 16 bases fit TRBD2. Trimming cost V 3 bases and J 6 bases; bases outside gene matches: 6. The length of the CDR3 is 17 residues. Germline V gives CDR1 SGDLS, CDR2 YYNGEE. The CDR3 nucleotides read TGTGCCAGCAGCGCCGTCGGGACTAGCGGGAGGGCCAATGAGCAGTTCTTC. Translated, it gives CASSAVGTSGRANEQFF.

The chain combines TRBV19 with TRBJ1-5; D gene uncertain. The CDR3 is 17 residues long. Germline lookup yields CDR1 LNHDA and CDR2 SQIVND (reference sequence). V lost 0 bases and J lost 1, with 13 bases in between. The CDR3 coding sequence is TGTGCCAGTAGTATAGATGCGGGATTACCAAGCAATCAGCCCCAGCATTTT. It specifies CASSIDAGLPSNQPQHF. The full variable domain, in which reference TRBV19 and TRBJ1-5 provide the parts outside the CDR3, is DGGITQSPKYLFRKEGQNVTLSCEQNLNHDAMYWYRQDPGQGLRLIYYSQIVNDFQKGDIAEGYSVSREKKESFPLTVTSAQKNPTAFYLCASSIDAGLPSNQPQHFGDGTRLSIL.

The V and J genes are TRBV20-1 and TRBJ1-2; no firm D call. Trimming removed 3 bases at V and 4 bases at J, with 12 bases between. The CDR3 contains 13 residues. The germline V gene encodes CDR1 DFQATT and CDR2 SNEGSKA (reference sequence). The CDR3 DNA follows: TGCAGTGCTAGTTCAGTAGGCGGCTATGGCTACACCTTC. It yields the protein CSASSVGGYGYTF.

This clone was observed a handful of times. The chain recombines TRBV6-1 with TRBJ2-7; 9 nucleotides match TRBD1. V shed 3 bases and J 0 bases; nucleotides not matched to a gene: 3. Germline CDR1 and CDR2: MNHNS and SASEGT. The CDR3 runs 15 residues. CDR3 loop: CASSDPTGGSYEQYF. In DNA form, the CDR3 reads TGTGCCAGCAGTGACCCGACAGGGGGCTCCTACGAGCAGTACTTC.

This chain uses TRBV7-8 with TRBJ2-3; TRBD2 matches at 8 bases. In germline, CDR1 is SGHVS, CDR2 FQNEAQ. The ends lost 3 bases at V and 5 bases at J; junction bases unmatched: 7. The CDR3 extends over 15 amino acids. CDR3 sequence reads: CASSFGGGLQDTQYF. CDR3 nucleotide sequence: TGTGCCAGCAGCTTTGGCGGGGGGCTCCAAGATACGCAGTATTTT.

The gene calls are TRBV28 and TRBJ2-7; a possible D gene is TRBD2 (6 bases). The ends were cut back, 1 base at V and 1 base at J, with 11 bases in the middle. The CDR3 is 15 residues long. CDR1 is MDHEN, CDR2 SYDVKM, per germline. In DNA form, the CDR3 reads TGTGCCAGCAGTTTATACGGGAGCCAGTCCTACGAGCAGTACTTC. This encodes CASSLYGSQSYEQYF.

J is TRBJ2-1 and V is TRBV30; 9 bases line up with TRBD1. V lost 5 bases and J lost 4; bases outside the gene matches: 12. CDR1 GTSNPN and CDR2 SVGIG come from the germline V gene (reference sequence). This CDR3 contains 16 residues. CDR3 loop: CAWRPPHGTGYNEQFF. DNA for the CDR3: TGTGCCTGGCGACCTCCCCACGGGACAGGGTACAATGAGCAGTTCTTC.

The chain couples TRBV4-2 to TRBJ2-1, with TRBD2 matching 11 bases. CDR1 and CDR2 from the germline V gene are LGHNA and YNFKEQ. V dropped 2 bases and J dropped 5; count of bases not matched to a gene: 11. This CDR3 has 18 amino acids. In nucleotides, the CDR3 is TGTGCCAGCAGCCAAATACTCACCGGGACTAGCGGTAACAATGAGCAGTTCTTC. Translated: CASSQILTGTSGNNEQFF.

The chain combines TRBV27 with TRBJ1-1; tentative D call: TRBD1 (5 bases). Germline loops: CDR1 MNHEY, CDR2 SMNVEV (reference sequence). The V end was cut by 2 bases, the J end by 5 bases, with 9 bases between. The CDR3 is made up of 13 amino acids. CDR3 nucleotides: TGTGCCAGCAGTTTAGCGGGGGGGACTGAAGCTTTCTTT. Translating gives CASSLAGGTEAFF.

The chain joins TRBV4-1 to TRBJ2-7, with a possible D match to TRBD1 (6 bases). CDR1 is MGHRA and CDR2 is YSYEKL in the germline V gene. Trimming removed 1 base at V and 5 bases at J, with 15 bases between. The CDR3 runs 15 residues. The CDR3 region is CASSQVHRVQNEQYF. CDR3 nucleotides: TGCGCCAGCAGCCAAGTTCACAGGGTTCAAAACGAGCAGTACTTC.

The rearrangement joins TRBV6-1 to TRBJ2-1; 8 positions agree with TRBD1. With V trimmed by 2 bases and J by 8 bases, 8 bases remained unmatched. The CDR3 runs to 15 residues. CDR1 and CDR2 from the germline V gene are MNHNS and SASEGT. The CDR3 here is CASSELQGVRDEQFF. CDR3 bases: TGTGCCAGCAGTGAACTACAGGGGGTGCGGGATGAGCAGTTCTTC.

The chain combines TRBV30 with TRBJ1-6, with D maybe TRBD1 (6 bases). Germline V gene data show CDR1 as GTSNPN and CDR2 as SVGIG (reference sequence). The CDR3 covers 14 residues. The V end was cut by 2 bases, the J end by 7 bases, with 12 bases between. Here the CDR3 DNA reads TGTGCCTGGAGTTCCCAGGGGCAGAATTCACCCCTCCACTTT. Protein: CAWSSQGQNSPLHF.